This T cell receptor (beta chain) was sequenced for a study of technical replicates of blood from a few donors. Trimming cost V 2 bases and J 8 bases, with 9 bases left between them. This CDR3 is 12 amino acids long. Germline values: CDR1 SGHVS, CDR2 FQNEAQ. Here immunoSEQ multiplex PCR was the method, and the copy in TCRdb shows in-frame clones only, minus some. The sample consists of 80,000 or so clones, about 95% of them appearing once. The receptor's source is a human donor in good health. The material sequenced was T cells isolated from PBMCs. The chain recombines TRBV7-8 with TRBJ1-2; a possible D gene is TRBD1 (5 bases). CDR3 residues: CASSLNWGGYTF. The CDR3 DNA is TGTGCCAGCAGCTTAAACTGGGGCGGCTACACCTTC.